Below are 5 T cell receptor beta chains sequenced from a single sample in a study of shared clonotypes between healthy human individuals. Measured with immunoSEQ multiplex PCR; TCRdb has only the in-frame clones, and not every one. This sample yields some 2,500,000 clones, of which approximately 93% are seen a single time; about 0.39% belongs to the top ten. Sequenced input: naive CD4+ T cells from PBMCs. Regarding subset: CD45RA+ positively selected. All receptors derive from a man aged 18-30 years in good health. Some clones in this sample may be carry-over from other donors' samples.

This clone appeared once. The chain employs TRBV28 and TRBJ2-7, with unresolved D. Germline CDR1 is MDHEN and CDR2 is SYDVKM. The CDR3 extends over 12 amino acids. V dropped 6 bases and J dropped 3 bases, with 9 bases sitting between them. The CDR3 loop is CASSIFSYEQYF. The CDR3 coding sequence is TGTGCCAGCAGCATCTTCAGCTACGAGCAGTACTTC.

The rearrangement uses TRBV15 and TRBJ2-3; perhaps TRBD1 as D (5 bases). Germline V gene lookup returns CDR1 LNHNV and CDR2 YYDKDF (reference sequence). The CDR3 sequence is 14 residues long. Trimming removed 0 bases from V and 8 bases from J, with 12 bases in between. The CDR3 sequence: CATSRDTGSGTQYF. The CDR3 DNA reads TGTGCCACCAGCAGAGATACAGGTAGTGGTACGCAGTATTTT.

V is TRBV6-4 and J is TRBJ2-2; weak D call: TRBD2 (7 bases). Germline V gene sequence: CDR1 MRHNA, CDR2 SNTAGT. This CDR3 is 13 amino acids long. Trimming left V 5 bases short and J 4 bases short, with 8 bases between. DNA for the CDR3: TGTGCCAGCAGTAGGGGGGGCACCGGGGAGCTGTTTTTT. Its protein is CASSRGGTGELFF.

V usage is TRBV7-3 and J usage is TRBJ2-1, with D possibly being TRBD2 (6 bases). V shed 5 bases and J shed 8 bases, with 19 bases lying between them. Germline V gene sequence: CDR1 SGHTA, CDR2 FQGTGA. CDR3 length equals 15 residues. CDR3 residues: CASSTTLAPPHEQFF. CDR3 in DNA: TGTGCCAGCAGCACGACACTAGCCCCTCCGCATGAGCAGTTCTTC.

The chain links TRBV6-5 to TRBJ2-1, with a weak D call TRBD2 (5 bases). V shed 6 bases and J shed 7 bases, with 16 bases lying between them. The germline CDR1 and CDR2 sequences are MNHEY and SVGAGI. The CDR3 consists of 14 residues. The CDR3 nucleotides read TGTGCCAGCAGATTCGCTGAGAGGAGGAATGAGCAGTTCTTC. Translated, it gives CASRFAERRNEQFF.